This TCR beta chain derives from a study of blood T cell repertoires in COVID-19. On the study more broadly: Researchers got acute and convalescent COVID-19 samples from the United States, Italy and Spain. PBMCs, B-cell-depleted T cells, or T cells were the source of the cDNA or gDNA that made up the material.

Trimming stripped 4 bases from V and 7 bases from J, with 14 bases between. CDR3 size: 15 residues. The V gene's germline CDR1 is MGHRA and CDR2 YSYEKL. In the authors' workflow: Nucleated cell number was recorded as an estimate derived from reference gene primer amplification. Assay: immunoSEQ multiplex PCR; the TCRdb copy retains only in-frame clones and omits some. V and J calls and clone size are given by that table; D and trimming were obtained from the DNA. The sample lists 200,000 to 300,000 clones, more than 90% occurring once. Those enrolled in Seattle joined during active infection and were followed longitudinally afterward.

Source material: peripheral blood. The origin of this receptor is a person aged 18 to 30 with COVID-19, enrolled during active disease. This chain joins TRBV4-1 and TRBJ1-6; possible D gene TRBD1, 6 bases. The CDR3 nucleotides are TGCGCCAGCAGCCGGGTACAGGGACCGAATTCACCCCTCCACTTT. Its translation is CASSRVQGPNSPLHF.